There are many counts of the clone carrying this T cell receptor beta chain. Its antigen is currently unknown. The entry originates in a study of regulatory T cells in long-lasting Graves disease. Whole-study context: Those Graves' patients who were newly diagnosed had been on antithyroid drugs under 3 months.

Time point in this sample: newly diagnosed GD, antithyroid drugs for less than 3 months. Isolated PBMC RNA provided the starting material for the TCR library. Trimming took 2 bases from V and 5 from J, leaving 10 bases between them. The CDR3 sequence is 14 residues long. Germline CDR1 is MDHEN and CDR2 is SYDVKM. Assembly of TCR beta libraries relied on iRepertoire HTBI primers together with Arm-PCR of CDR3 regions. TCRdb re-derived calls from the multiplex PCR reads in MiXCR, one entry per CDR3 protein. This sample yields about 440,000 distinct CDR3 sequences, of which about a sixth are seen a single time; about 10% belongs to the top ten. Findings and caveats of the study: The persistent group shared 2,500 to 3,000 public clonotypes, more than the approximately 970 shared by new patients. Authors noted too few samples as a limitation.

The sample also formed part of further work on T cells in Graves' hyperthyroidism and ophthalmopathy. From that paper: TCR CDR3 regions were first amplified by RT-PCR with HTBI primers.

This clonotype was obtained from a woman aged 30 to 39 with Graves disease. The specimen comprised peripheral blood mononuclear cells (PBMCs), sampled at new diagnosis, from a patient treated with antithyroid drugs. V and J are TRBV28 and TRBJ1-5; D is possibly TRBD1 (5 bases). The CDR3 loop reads CASSLGGMDQPQHF. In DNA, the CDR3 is TGTGCCAGCAGTTTAGGGGGGATGGATCAGCCCCAGCATTTT.